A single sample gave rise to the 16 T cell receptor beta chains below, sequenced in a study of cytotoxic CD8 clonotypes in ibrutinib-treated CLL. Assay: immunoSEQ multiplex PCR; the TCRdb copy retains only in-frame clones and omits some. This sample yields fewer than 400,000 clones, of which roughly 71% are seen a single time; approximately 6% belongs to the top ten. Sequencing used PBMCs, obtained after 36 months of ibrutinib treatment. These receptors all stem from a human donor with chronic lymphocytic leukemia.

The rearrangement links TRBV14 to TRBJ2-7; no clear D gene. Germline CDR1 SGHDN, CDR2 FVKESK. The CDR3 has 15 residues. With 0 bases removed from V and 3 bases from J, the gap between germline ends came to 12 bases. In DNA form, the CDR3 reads TGTGCCAGCAGCCAAGATCAACGTGTCGACTACGAGCAGTACTTC. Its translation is CASSQDQRVDYEQYF.

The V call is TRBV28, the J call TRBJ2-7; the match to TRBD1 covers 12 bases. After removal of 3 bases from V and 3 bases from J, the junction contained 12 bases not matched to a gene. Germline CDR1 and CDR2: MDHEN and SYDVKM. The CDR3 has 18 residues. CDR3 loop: CASSLGDRGRADYYEQYF. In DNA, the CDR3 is TGTGCCAGCAGTTTGGGGGACAGGGGGCGCGCCGACTACTACGAGCAGTACTTC.

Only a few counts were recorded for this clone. The CDR3 region has the DNA TGCAGCGTTGAAGGGCGGACCCATGGCTACACCTTC. Protein sequence: CSVEGRTHGYTF. The J gene is TRBJ1-2, the V gene TRBV29-1; D unclear. This CDR3 spans 12 amino acids. The germline V and J ends were trimmed by 1 base and 6 bases, with 9 bases remaining between them. Germline lookup yields CDR1 SQVTM and CDR2 ANQGSEA.

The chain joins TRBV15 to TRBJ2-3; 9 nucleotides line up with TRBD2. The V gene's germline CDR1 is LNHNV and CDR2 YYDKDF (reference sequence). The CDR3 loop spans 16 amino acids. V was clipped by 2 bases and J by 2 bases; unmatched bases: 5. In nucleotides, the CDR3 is TGTGCCACCAGCAGAAAACTAGCGGGTCTCACAGATACGCAGTATTTT. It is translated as CATSRKLAGLTDTQYF.

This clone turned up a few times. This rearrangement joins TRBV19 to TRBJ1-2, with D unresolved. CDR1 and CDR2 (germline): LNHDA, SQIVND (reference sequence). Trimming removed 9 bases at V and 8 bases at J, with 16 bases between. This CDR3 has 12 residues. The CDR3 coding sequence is TGTGCCAGCCATATCGGAGGTGGAGGCTACACCTTC. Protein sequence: CASHIGGGGYTF.

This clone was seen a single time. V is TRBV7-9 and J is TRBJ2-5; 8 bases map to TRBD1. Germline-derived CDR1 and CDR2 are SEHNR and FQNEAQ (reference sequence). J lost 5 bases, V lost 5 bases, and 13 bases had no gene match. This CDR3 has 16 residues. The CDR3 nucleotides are TGTGCCAGCAGCCCCCAAGAGGACAGGGATTGGGAGACCCAGTACTTC. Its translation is CASSPQEDRDWETQYF.

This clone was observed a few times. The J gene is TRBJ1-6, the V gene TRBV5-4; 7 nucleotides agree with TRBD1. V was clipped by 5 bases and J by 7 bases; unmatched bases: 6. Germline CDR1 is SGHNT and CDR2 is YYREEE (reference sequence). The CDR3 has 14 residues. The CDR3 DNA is TGTGCCAGCAGGAATGGGGACAGAAATTCACCCCTCCACTTT. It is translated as CASRNGDRNSPLHF.

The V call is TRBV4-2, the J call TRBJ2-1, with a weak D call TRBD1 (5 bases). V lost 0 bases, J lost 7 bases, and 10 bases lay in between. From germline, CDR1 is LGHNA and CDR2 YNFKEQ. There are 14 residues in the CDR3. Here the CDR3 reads CASSQDLGANEQFF. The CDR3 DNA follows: TGTGCCAGCAGCCAAGATTTAGGGGCTAATGAGCAGTTCTTC.

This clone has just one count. The CDR3 spells CASSLDRKRGAFTDTQYF. The DNA of the CDR3 is TGTGCCAGCAGCTTAGATCGAAAGCGGGGGGCCTTCACAGATACGCAGTATTTT. This chain connects TRBV11-2 to TRBJ2-3; TRBD2 matches at 9 bases. V lost 0 bases and J lost 2; bases outside the gene matches: 9. The CDR3 loop spans 18 amino acids. Germline CDR1 and CDR2: SGHAT and FQNNGV.

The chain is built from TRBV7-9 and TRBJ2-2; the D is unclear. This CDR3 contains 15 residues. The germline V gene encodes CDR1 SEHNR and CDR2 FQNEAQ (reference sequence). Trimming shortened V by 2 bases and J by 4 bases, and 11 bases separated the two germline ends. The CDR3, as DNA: TGTGCCAGCAGCTTATTCCTAGGCGGCACCGGGGAGCTGTTTTTT. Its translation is CASSLFLGGTGELFF.

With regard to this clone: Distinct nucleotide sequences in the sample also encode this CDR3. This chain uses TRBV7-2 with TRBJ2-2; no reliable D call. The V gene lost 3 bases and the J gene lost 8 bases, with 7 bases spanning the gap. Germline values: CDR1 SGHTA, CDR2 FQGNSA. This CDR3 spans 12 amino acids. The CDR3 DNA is TGTGCCAGCAGCTTCCTAGTAGGGGAGCTGTTTTTT. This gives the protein CASSFLVGELFF. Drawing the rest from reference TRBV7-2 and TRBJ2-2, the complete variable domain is GAGVSQSPSNKVTEKGKDVELRCDPISGHTALYWYRQSLGQGLEFLIYFQGNSAPDKSGLPSDRFSAERTGGSVSTLTIQRTQQEDSAVYLCASSFLVGELFFGEGSRLTVL.

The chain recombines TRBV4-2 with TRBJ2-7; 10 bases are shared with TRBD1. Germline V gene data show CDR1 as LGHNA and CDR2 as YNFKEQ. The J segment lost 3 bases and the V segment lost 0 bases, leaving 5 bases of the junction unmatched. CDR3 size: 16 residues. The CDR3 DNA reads TGTGCCAGCAGCCAAGAAGGCGGGACAGGGGTCTACGAGCAGTACTTC. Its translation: CASSQEGGTGVYEQYF.

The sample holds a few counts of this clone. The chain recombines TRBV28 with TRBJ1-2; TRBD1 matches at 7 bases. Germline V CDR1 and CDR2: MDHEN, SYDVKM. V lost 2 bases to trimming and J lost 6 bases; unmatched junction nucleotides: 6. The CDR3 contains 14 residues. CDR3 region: CASSLAARGDGYTF. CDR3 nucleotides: TGTGCCAGCAGTTTAGCGGCCAGGGGGGATGGCTACACCTTC.

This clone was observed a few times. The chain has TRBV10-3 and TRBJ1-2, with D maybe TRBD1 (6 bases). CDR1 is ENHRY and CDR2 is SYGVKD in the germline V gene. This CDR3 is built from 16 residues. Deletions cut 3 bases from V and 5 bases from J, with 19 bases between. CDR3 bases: TGTGCCATCAGTGAATTGGGGAGACAGGAGGTTTATGGCTACACCTTC. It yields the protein CAISELGRQEVYGYTF.

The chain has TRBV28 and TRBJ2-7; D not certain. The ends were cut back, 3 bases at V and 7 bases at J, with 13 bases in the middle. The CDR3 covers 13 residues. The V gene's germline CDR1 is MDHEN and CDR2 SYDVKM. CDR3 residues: CASSLLGRSEQYF. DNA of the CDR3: TGTGCCAGCAGTTTGTTAGGTAGGTCGGAGCAGTACTTC.

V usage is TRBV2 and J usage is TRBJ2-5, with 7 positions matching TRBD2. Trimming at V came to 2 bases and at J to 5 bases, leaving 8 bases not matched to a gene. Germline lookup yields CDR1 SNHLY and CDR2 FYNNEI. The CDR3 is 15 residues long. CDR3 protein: CASSELAGAWETQYF. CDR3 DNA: TGTGCCAGCAGTGAATTGGCGGGAGCGTGGGAGACCCAGTACTTC.